This T cell receptor (beta chain) was sequenced for a study of vaccination effects on CD4 cells after COVID-19. General study findings and limits: The vaccine-induced clones of healthy vaccinees included only 1 of 255 that cross-reacted with common cold coronaviruses. No early post-infection timepoints were available in the study, which also included few convalescent patients. Late post-vaccination, clones induced by infection and those induced by vaccine underwent marked clonal contraction.

Of note for this clone: Its antigen is still unknown.

Trimming left V 3 bases short and J 2 bases short, with 8 bases between. Germline V CDR1 and CDR2: SQVTM, ANQGSEA. The CDR3 is made up of 12 amino acids. After less than twelve days in culture, the CD4+ T cells were isolated. Two-dose vaccination with either BNT162b2 or mRNA-1273 was given to the participants. Vaccine recipients, nucleocapsid antibody negative, had no prior SARS-CoV-2 infection. Libraries were prepared by immunoSEQ multiplex PCR; TCRdb keeps only in-frame clonotypes and omits some of them. The sample records about 73,000 clones, around 67% being singletons. The starting material was CD4+ T cells from PBMCs cultured without peptide, obtained after COVID-19 vaccination. The chain uses TRBV29-1 and TRBJ2-7; D is undetermined. The sequence was collected from a human donor who received a COVID-19 vaccine. CDR3 bases: TGCAGCGTTGATGAGGACCCCTACGAGCAGTACGTC. This sequence encodes CSVDEDPYEQYV.